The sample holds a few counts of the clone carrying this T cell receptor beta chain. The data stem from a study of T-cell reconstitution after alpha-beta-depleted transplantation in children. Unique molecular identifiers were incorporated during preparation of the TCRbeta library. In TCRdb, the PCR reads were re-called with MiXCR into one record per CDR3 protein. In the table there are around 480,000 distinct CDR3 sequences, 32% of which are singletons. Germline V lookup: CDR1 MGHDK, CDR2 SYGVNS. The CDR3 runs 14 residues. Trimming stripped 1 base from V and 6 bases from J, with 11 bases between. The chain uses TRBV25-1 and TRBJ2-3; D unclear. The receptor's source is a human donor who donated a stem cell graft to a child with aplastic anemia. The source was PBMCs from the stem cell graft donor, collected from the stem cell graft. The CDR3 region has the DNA TGTGCCAGCAGTGAATTCCCGACTCCTGATACGCAGTATTTT. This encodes CASSEFPTPDTQYF.